The subject of this entry is one T cell receptor (beta chain). The data originate from a study of blood T cell repertoires in COVID-19. In the study overall: PBMCs, B-cell-depleted T cells, or T cells were the source of the cDNA or gDNA that made up the material.

Germline V gives CDR1 SGHDN, CDR2 FVKESK. CDR3 length: 14 amino acids. Trimming pared 5 bases from V and 6 bases from J, leaving 16 bases between. Per the authors' pipeline: Reference gene primer amplification yielded estimated nucleated cell counts. Clones were sequenced by immunoSEQ multiplex PCR, and TCRdb holds only the in-frame ones, with some missing. Clone size and the V and J calls come from that table; the DNA yielded D and trimming. Among some 190,000 clones, about 80% were seen once, and the ten largest hold 13% to 15%. This rearrangement joins TRBV14 to TRBJ1-1; D possibly corresponds to TRBD1 (6 bases). The sequenced sample consisted of PBMCs or T cells enriched from blood (not recorded which). The sequence was obtained from a man in his sixties who had been exposed to COVID-19. The CDR3 sequence is CASSSQGLVAEAFF. CDR3 DNA: TGTGCCAGCAGCTCACAGGGTTTGGTTGCTGAAGCTTTCTTT. Full variable domain (rest looked up from reference TRBV14 and TRBJ1-1): EAGVTQFPSHSVIEKGQTVTLRCDPISGHDNLYWYRRVMGKEIKFLLHFVKESKQDESGMPNNRFLAERTGGTYSTLKVQPAELEDSGVYFCASSSQGLVAEAFFGQGTRLTVV.